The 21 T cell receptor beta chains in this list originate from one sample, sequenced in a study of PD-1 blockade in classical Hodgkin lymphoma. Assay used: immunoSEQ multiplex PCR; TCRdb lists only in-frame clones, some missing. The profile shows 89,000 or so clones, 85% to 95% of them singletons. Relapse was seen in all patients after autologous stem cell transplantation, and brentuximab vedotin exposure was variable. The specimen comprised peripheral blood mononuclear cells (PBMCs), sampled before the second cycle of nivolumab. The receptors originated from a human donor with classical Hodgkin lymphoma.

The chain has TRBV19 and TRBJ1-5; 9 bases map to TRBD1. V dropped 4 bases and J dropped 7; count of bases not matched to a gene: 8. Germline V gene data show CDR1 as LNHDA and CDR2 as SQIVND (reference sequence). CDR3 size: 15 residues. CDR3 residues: CASSTLRDRVQPQHF. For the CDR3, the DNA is TGTGCCAGTAGTACCCTCCGGGACAGGGTCCAGCCCCAGCATTTT. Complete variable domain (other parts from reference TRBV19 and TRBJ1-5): DGGITQSPKYLFRKEGQNVTLSCEQNLNHDAMYWYRQDPGQGLRLIYYSQIVNDFQKGDIAEGYSVSREKKESFPLTVTSAQKNPTAFYLCASSTLRDRVQPQHFGDGTRLSIL.

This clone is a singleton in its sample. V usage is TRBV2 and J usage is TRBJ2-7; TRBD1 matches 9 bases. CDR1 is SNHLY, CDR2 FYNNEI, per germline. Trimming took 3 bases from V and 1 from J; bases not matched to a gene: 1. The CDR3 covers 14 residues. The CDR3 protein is CASSEGTGSYEQYF. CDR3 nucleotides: TGTGCCAGCAGTGAGGGGACAGGGTCCTACGAGCAGTACTTC.

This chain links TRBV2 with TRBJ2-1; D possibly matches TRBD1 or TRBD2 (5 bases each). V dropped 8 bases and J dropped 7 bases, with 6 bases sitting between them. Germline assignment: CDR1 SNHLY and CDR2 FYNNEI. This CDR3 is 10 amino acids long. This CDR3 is CASWGNEQFF. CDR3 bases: TGTGCCAGCTGGGGGAATGAGCAGTTCTTC.

The CDR3 coding sequence is TGTGCCAGCAGCCAAGATTCAGCGGACGAGCAGTACTTC. Translated: CASSQDSADEQYF. The chain couples TRBV4-2 to TRBJ2-7; D may be TRBD2 (5 bases). The CDR3 is made up of 13 amino acids. Trimming stripped 0 bases from V and 5 bases from J, with 8 bases between. Germline V lookup: CDR1 LGHNA, CDR2 YNFKEQ.

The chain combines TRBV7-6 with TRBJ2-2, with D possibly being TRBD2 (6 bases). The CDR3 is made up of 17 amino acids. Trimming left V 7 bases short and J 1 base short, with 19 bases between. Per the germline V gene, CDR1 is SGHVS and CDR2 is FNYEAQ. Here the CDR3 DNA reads TGTGCCAGCACAGCAGCGTCTCCGGGGGAGAACACCGGGGAGCTGTTTTTT. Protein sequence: CASTAASPGENTGELFF.

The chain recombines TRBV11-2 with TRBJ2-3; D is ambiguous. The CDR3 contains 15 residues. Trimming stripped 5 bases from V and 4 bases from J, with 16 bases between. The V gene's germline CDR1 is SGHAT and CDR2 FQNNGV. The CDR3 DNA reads TGTGCCAGCAGCCTTCCTCTAGGAAGCGCAGATACGCAGTATTTT. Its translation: CASSLPLGSADTQYF.

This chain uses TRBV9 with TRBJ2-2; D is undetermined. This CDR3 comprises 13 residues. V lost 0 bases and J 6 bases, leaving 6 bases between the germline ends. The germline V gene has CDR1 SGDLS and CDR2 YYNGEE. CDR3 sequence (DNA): TGTGCCAGCAGCGTAGGAGTCCCCGGGGAGCTGTTTTTT. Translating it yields CASSVGVPGELFF.

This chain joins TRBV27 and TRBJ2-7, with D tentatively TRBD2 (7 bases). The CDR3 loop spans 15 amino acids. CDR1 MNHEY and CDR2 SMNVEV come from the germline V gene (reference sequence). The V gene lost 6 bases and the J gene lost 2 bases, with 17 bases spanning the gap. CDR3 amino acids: CASSPGGGNTYEQYF. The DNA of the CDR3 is TGTGCCAGCAGCCCGGGGGGCGGGAATACCTACGAGCAGTACTTC.

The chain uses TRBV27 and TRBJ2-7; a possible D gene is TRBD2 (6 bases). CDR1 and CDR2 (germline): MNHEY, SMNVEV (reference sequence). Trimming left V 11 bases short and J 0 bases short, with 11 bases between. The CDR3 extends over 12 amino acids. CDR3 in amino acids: CAAGIGSYEQYF. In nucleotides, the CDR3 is TGTGCCGCGGGGATTGGCTCCTACGAGCAGTACTTC.

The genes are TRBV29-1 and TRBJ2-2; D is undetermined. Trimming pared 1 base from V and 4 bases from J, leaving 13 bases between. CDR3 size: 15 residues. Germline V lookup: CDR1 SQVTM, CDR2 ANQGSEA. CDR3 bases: TGCAGCGTTGAAGGCGGCGGAAAAATCACCGGGGAGCTGTTTTTT. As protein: CSVEGGGKITGELFF.

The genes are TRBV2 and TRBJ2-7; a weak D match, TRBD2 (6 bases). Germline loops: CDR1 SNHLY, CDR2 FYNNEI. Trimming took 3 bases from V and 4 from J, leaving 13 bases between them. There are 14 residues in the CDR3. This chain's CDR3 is CASSDYGSRYEQYF. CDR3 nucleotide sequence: TGTGCCAGCAGTGACTACGGGAGTCGATACGAGCAGTACTTC.

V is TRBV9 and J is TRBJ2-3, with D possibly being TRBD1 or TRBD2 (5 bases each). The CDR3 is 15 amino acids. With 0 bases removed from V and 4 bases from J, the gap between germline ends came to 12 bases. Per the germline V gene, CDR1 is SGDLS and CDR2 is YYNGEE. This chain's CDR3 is CASSVGGERPDTQYF. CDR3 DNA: TGTGCCAGCAGCGTAGGAGGGGAGCGCCCAGATACGCAGTATTTT.

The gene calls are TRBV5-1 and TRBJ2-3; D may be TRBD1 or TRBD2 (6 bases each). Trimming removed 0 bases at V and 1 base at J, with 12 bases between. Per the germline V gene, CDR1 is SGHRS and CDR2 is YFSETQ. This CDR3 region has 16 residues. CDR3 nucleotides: TGCGCCAGCAGCTTGGGGACGGGGGCACGCACAGATACGCAGTATTTT. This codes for CASSLGTGARTDTQYF.

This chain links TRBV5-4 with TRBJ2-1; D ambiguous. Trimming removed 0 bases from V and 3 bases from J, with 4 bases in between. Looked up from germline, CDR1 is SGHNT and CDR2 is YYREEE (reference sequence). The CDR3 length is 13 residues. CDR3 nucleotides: TGTGCCAGCAGCTTGGGGGTCTACAATGAGCAGTTCTTC. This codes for CASSLGVYNEQFF. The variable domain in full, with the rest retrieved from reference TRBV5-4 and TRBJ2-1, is ETGVTQSPTHLIKTRGQQVTLRCSSQSGHNTVSWYQQALGQGPQFIFQYYREEENGRGNFPPRFSGLQFPNYSSELNVNALELDDSALYLCASSLGVYNEQFFGPGTRLTVL.

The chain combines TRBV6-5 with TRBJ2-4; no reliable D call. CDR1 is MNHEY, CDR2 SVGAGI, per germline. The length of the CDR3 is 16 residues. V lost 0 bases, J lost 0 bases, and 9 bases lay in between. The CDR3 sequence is CASSYSGGIAKNIQYF. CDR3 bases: TGTGCCAGCAGTTACTCGGGCGGTATAGCCAAAAACATTCAGTACTTC.

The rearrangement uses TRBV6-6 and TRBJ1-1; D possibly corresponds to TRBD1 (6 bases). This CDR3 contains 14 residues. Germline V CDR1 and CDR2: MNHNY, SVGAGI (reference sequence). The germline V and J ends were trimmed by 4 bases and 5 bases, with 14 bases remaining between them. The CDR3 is CASSSLQDSTEAFF. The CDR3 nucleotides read TGTGCCAGCAGTTCCCTTCAGGACAGTACTGAAGCTTTCTTT.

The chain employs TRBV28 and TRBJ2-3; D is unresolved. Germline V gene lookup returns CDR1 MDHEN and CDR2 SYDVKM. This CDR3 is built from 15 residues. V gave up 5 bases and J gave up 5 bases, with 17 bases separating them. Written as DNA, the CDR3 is TGTGCCAGCAGTACCAACTTGGTGGGAAAAGATACGCAGTATTTT. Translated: CASSTNLVGKDTQYF.

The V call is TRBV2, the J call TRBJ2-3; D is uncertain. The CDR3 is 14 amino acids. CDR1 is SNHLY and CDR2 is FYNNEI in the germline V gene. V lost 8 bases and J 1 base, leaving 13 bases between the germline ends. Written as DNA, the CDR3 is TGTGCCAGCGCACCGGGTTTGGGCACAGATACGCAGTATTTT. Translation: CASAPGLGTDTQYF.

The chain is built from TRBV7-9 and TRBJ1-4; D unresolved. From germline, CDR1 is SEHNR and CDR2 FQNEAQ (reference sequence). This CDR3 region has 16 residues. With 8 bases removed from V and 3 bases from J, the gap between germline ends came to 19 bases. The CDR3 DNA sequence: TGTGCCAGCGATTCTCGGCGGCCGGGATCTAATGAAAAACTGTTTTTT. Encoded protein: CASDSRRPGSNEKLFF.

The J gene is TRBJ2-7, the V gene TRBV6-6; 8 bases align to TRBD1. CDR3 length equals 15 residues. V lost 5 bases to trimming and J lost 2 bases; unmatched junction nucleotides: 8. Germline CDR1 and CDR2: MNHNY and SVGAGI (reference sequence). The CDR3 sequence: CASSTPKGQAYEQYF. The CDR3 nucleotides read TGTGCCAGCAGTACCCCGAAGGGACAGGCCTACGAGCAGTACTTC.

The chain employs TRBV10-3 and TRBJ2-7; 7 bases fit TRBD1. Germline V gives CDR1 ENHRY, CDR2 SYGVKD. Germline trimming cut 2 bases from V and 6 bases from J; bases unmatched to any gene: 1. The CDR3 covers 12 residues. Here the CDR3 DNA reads TGTGCCATCAGTGAGGGGACAGCCGAGCAGTACTTC. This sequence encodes CAISEGTAEQYF.